The 7 T cell receptor beta chains below come from one sample, sequenced in a study of cytomegalovirus exposure and HLA in healthy donors. Repertoires were generated with immunoSEQ multiplex PCR, while TCRdb's copy carries only in-frame clones and drops some. This table has some 64,000 clones, about 95% appearing once. Sequencing was performed on PBMCs. These TCRs come from a woman aged 18-29 years in good health and CMV-seronegative.

The chain uses TRBV27 and TRBJ1-1; unclear D gene. The V end was cut by 7 bases, the J end by 8 bases, with 17 bases between. Per germline, CDR1 MNHEY and CDR2 SMNVEV (reference sequence). This CDR3 is 13 amino acids long. The CDR3: CASKPPGSLEAFF. DNA of the CDR3: TGTGCCAGCAAACCCCCGGGGTCACTCGAAGCTTTCTTT.

The chain couples TRBV11-2 to TRBJ2-4, with D possibly TRBD2 on 6 matching bases. The CDR3 has 13 amino acids. From germline, CDR1 is SGHAT and CDR2 FQNNGV. Trimming left V 5 bases short and J 9 bases short, with 14 bases between. This chain's CDR3 is CASSPGEFGIQYF. CDR3 bases: TGTGCCAGCAGCCCGGGAGAATTTGGCATTCAGTACTTC. Variable domain in full (rest from reference TRBV11-2 and TRBJ2-4): EAGVAQSPRYKIIEKRQSVAFWCNPISGHATLYWYQQILGQGPKLLIQFQNNGVVDDSQLPKDRFSAERLKGVDSTLKIQPAKLEDSAVYLCASSPGEFGIQYFGAGTRLSVL.

The chain carries TRBV19 and TRBJ2-7; tentatively, D is TRBD1 (5 bases). The CDR3 spans 15 residues. Germline V gives CDR1 LNHDA, CDR2 SQIVND (reference sequence). The V and J ends lost 3 bases and 3 bases respectively, with 15 bases between them. CDR3 nucleotides: TGTGCCAGTAGTATGAGTGCAGGGATGGACTACGAGCAGTACTTC. It is translated as CASSMSAGMDYEQYF.

This clone was counted a single time. The rearrangement uses TRBV27 and TRBJ2-1, with TRBD2 matching 12 bases. Unmatched junction bases numbered 5, after V lost 5 bases and J lost 0 bases. The CDR3 runs 17 residues. Germline V gene sequence: CDR1 MNHEY, CDR2 SMNVEV (reference sequence). Here the CDR3 DNA reads TGTGCCAGCAGTCCCGGGACTAGCGGGCCCTCCTACAATGAGCAGTTCTTC. It yields the protein CASSPGTSGPSYNEQFF.

This chain joins TRBV4-1 and TRBJ1-1; 7 bases fit TRBD1. Germline CDR1 is MGHRA and CDR2 is YSYEKL. The CDR3 has 15 amino acids. V lost 3 bases, J lost 1 base, and 5 bases stayed unmatched. CDR3 residues: CASSHRDSTNTEAFF. CDR3 DNA sequence: TGCGCCAGCAGCCATAGGGACAGCACGAACACTGAAGCTTTCTTT.

V is TRBV7-8 and J is TRBJ2-1, with D maybe TRBD1 (5 bases). Germline assignment: CDR1 SGHVS and CDR2 FQNEAQ. The CDR3 runs to 15 residues. V dropped 1 base and J dropped 6 bases, with 13 bases sitting between them. The CDR3 loop reads CASSLVGAAGNEQFF. The CDR3 region has the DNA TGTGCCAGCAGCTTAGTTGGGGCAGCCGGCAATGAGCAGTTCTTC.

The chain carries TRBV30 and TRBJ1-2; the D gene is possibly TRBD1 (5 bases). CDR1 and CDR2 (germline): GTSNPN, SVGIG (reference sequence). The CDR3 is 14 amino acids. Deletions cut 2 bases from V and 5 bases from J, with 15 bases between. The DNA for the CDR3 is TGTGCCTGGAGTTTCGGGGGTCGAGGGTATGGCTACACCTTC. Protein product: CAWSFGGRGYGYTF. The full variable domain, rest sourced from reference TRBV30 and TRBJ1-2, is SQTIHQWPATLVQPVGSPLSLECTVEGTSNPNLYWYRQAAGRGLQLLFYSVGIGQISSEVPQNLSASRPQDRQFILSSKKLLLSDSGFYLCAWSFGGRGYGYTFGSGTRLTVV.